The source of this T cell receptor beta chain is a study of blood T cell repertoires in COVID-19. In the source study's methods: For nucleated cells, counts were estimated from reference gene primer amplification. The data were produced by immunoSEQ multiplex PCR, yet TCRdb's version contains in-frame clones alone and is incomplete. The D gene and trimming were derived from the DNA, and the V and J assignments and clone size from that table. The sample records approximately 28,000 clones, about nine tenths being singletons. The CDR3 length is 16 residues. Per germline, CDR1 SGDLS and CDR2 YYNGEE. Trimming removed 0 bases at V and 6 bases at J, with 16 bases between.

The sequence came from a human donor in a cohort sampled during active COVID-19. The chain recombines TRBV9 with TRBJ2-4, with D unclear. Sequencing was done on a sample of peripheral blood. DNA for the CDR3: TGTGCCAGCAGCGTAGAGCCTATTGGTCTGTTAAACATTCAGTACTTC. This gives the protein CASSVEPIGLLNIQYF. Supplemented by reference TRBV9 and TRBJ2-4, the full variable domain reads DSGVTQTPKHLITATGQRVTLRCSPRSGDLSVYWYQQSLDQGLQFLIQYYNGEERAKGNILERFSAQQFPDLHSELNLSSLELGDSALYFCASSVEPIGLLNIQYFGAGTRLSVL.